This T cell receptor beta chain was recorded in a study of T cells in women clearing cervical HPV infection. Whole-study results and caveats: Timing of associations relative to infection is unclear; T-cell subsets were not isolated.

Profiled with immunoSEQ multiplex PCR; TCRdb holds only in-frame clones, not every one. The sample holds just under 35,000 clones. About this clone: What it binds is unknown.

This TCR derives from a woman aged 18 to 75 with a cervical HPV16 infection that either progressed to CIN3+ or cleared (not recorded which). The material sequenced was blood buffy coat.

The part of the CDR3 DNA that was read is TGTGCCAGCAAAGGGCAGTTTAATCAGCCT. This encodes CASKGQFNQP. The whole CDR3 sequence reads CASKGQFNQPQYF. The chain joins TRBV2 to TRBJ2-4, with D hard to call. Coverage ceases 3 residues before the CDR3 finishes, and the germline J gene fills in the end. The CDR3 has 13 amino acids. CDR1 and CDR2 (germline): SNHLY, FYNNEI.